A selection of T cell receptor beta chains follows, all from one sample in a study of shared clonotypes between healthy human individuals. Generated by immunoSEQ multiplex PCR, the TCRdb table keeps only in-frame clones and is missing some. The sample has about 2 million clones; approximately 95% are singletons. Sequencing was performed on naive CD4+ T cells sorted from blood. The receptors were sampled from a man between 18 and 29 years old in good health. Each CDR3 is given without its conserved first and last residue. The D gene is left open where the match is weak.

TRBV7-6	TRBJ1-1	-	ASSLAVTGKVGTEAF
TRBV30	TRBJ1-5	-	AWSVLGNGNQPQH
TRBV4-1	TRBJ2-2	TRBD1	ASSPGTVANTGELF
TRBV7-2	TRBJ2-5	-	ASRREGTQY
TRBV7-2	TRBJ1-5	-	ASSFSIQQPQH
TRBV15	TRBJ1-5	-	ATSRDYSNQPQH
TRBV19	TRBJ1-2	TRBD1	ASSMAGTEQVYGYT
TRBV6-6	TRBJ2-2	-	ASSPGELF
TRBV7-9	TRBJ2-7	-	ASSLKPGYEQY
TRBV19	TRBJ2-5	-	ASSIVEGASQETQY
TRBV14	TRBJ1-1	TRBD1	ASSYSGGTEAF
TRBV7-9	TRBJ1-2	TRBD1	ASSPAGTASNYGYT